A single sample is the source of the 26 T cell receptor beta chains below, sequenced in a study of blood T cells in healthy people across ages. PCR was performed a second time for about 6 to 12 cycles using a sample-barcoded 5' primer and a J-beta primer mix. TCRdb re-called the 5' RACE reads with MiXCR, one entry per CDR3 protein. Of roughly 1,700,000 distinct CDR3 sequences listed, 28% are singletons. Sequencing was performed on blood. These receptors were obtained from a woman in her thirties in good health.

Only a few counts were recorded for this clonotype. The chain carries TRBV10-3 and TRBJ2-1; D may be TRBD1 or TRBD2 (5 bases each). From germline, CDR1 is ENHRY and CDR2 SYGVKD. V was pared by 6 bases and J by 0 bases, with 9 bases between. The CDR3 consists of 14 residues. The CDR3 spells CAIREDISYNEQFF. In nucleotides, the CDR3 is TGTGCCATCAGGGAGGACATCTCCTACAATGAGCAGTTCTTC.

This clonotype was found many times. The chain has TRBV12-3 or TRBV12-4 and TRBJ1-5; D gene uncertain. The length of the CDR3 is 12 residues. The ends were cut back, 6 bases at V and 5 bases at J, with 8 bases in the middle. CDR3 sequence: CASRSGDQPQHF. CDR3 in DNA: TGTGCCAGCAGGTCGGGAGATCAGCCCCAGCATTTT.

The rearrangement joins TRBV7-2 to TRBJ2-3; TRBD1 aligns across 10 bases. The CDR3 consists of 16 residues. Germline lookup yields CDR1 SGHTA and CDR2 FQGNSA. V trimming: 2 bases; J trimming: 3 bases; junction bases outside the gene matches: 5. The CDR3 region has the DNA TGTGCCAGCAGCTTAACGGGGACAGGGGAAACAGATACGCAGTATTTT. Encoded protein: CASSLTGTGETDTQYF.

Many counts were recorded for this clonotype. The rearrangement joins TRBV12-3 or TRBV12-4 to TRBJ2-7; 10 nucleotides agree with TRBD1. The CDR3 sequence is 14 residues long. Losses at the gene ends were 5 bases for V and 5 bases for J; bases not matched to a gene: 6. CDR3 sequence (DNA): TGTGCCAGCAGTCCGAGGGACAGGGGAGACGAGCAGTACTTC. It codes for CASSPRDRGDEQYF.

This clonotype was counted a few times. The rearrangement links TRBV12-3 or TRBV12-4 to TRBJ2-5; D gene ambiguous. The V end lost 7 bases, the J end lost 5 bases, and 14 bases lay between the germline ends. This CDR3 has 13 residues. CDR3 in DNA: TGTGCCAGCAATTTGGGCCTGTCGGAGACCCAGTACTTC. Protein product: CASNLGLSETQYF.

The chain recombines TRBV28 with TRBJ2-4; D is possibly TRBD2 (7 bases). Germline loops: CDR1 MDHEN, CDR2 SYDVKM. V lost 3 bases to trimming and J lost 1 base, with 10 bases between them. This CDR3 spans 15 amino acids. The CDR3 nucleotides read TGTGCCAGCAGTTTCCGGGGGGCGGCCAAAAACATTCAGTACTTC. It codes for CASSFRGAAKNIQYF.

The CDR3 coding sequence is TGCGCCAGCAGCTTGGAAGGGACGGCTCCCGATGAGCAGTTCTTC. Its protein product is CASSLEGTAPDEQFF. This chain connects TRBV5-1 to TRBJ2-1; D possibly uses TRBD1 or TRBD2 (5 bases each). Between the trimmed V and J ends, which lost 0 bases and 8 bases, there was a span of 15 bases. From germline, CDR1 is SGHRS and CDR2 YFSETQ. The CDR3 consists of 15 residues.

This chain uses TRBV7-2 with TRBJ1-1; D not certain. The length of the CDR3 is 14 residues. The V and J ends lost 4 bases and 3 bases respectively, with 12 bases between them. Germline values: CDR1 SGHTA, CDR2 FQGNSA. This CDR3 is CASSSVGRHTEAFF. DNA of the CDR3: TGTGCCAGCAGCTCCGTCGGACGACACACTGAAGCTTTCTTT.

This clonotype showed up just a few times. The genes are TRBV7-2 and TRBJ2-7; 7 bases are a match to TRBD1. Germline V gene sequence: CDR1 SGHTA, CDR2 FQGNSA. This CDR3 is 17 amino acids long. V lost 0 bases and J lost 2; bases outside the gene matches: 10. CDR3 DNA sequence: TGTGCCAGCAGCTTAGCCACCGGACAGGACGGAACCTACGAGCAGTACTTC. Its protein is CASSLATGQDGTYEQYF.

The chain has TRBV27 and TRBJ2-6; TRBD2 aligns across 11 bases. Germline CDR1 reads MNHEY; CDR2 reads SMNVEV (reference sequence). V was pared by 2 bases and J by 1 base, with 10 bases of the junction left unmatched. The CDR3 covers 20 residues. The CDR3, as DNA: TGTGCCAGCAGTTTACGGGGGACTAGCGGCCAACGGTCTGGGGCCAACGTCCTGACTTTC. It translates to CASSLRGTSGQRSGANVLTF.

The chain links TRBV6-6 to TRBJ1-1; TRBD1 matches 9 bases. The CDR3 totals 15 residues. Germline lookup yields CDR1 MNHNY and CDR2 SVGAGI (reference sequence). J lost 4 bases, V lost 2 bases, and 5 bases had no gene match. The CDR3 loop is CASSYGQGIVTEAFF. In DNA, the CDR3 is TGTGCCAGCAGTTACGGACAGGGGATCGTCACTGAAGCTTTCTTT.

The rearrangement uses TRBV5-1 and TRBJ2-5; D is perhaps TRBD1 (5 bases). V lost 2 bases and J lost 5, with 16 bases in between. Germline assignment: CDR1 SGHRS and CDR2 YFSETQ. The CDR3 is 15 amino acids. The CDR3 spells CASSFSGQGAETQYF. The CDR3, as DNA: TGCGCCAGCAGCTTTTCCGGACAAGGGGCCGAGACCCAGTACTTC.

V and J are TRBV19 and TRBJ2-6, with D tentatively TRBD1 (5 bases). The V gene's germline CDR1 is LNHDA and CDR2 SQIVND (reference sequence). The CDR3 covers 16 residues. Trimming took off 3 bases at V and 0 bases at J, with 9 bases between the two ends. The DNA of the CDR3 is TGTGCCAGTAGTATTTATACAGGCTCTGGGGCCAACGTCCTGACTTTC. Translating it yields CASSIYTGSGANVLTF. The full variable domain, completed using reference TRBV19 and TRBJ2-6, is DGGITQSPKYLFRKEGQNVTLSCEQNLNHDAMYWYRQDPGQGLRLIYYSQIVNDFQKGDIAEGYSVSREKKESFPLTVTSAQKNPTAFYLCASSIYTGSGANVLTFGAGSRLTVL.

This clonotype occurred many times. The chain combines TRBV6-6 with TRBJ2-5; D uncertain. V was pared by 0 bases and J by 3 bases, with 11 bases between. The germline gives CDR1 MNHNY, CDR2 SVGAGI (reference sequence). This CDR3 comprises 15 residues. As DNA, the CDR3 is TGTGCCAGCAGTTACTCGACTCTTCGGAAAGAGACCCAGTACTTC. This encodes CASSYSTLRKETQYF.

The J gene is TRBJ1-2, the V gene TRBV25-1; 7 nucleotides align to TRBD1. This CDR3 has 14 amino acids. Germline CDR1 reads MGHDK; CDR2 reads SYGVNS. V shed 1 base and J 4 bases; nucleotides not matched to a gene: 3. This CDR3 reads CASSESGTAYGYTF. Here the CDR3 DNA reads TGTGCCAGCAGTGAATCCGGGACAGCCTATGGCTACACCTTC.

A few counts support this clonotype. The chain joins TRBV5-1 to TRBJ2-3; TRBD1 aligns across 10 bases. With 4 bases clipped from V and 3 bases from J, the junction kept 5 bases outside the gene matches. CDR1 is SGHRS and CDR2 is YFSETQ in the germline V gene. The CDR3 has 15 amino acids. This chain's CDR3 is CASSPGQGYTDTQYF. CDR3 nucleotides: TGCGCCAGCAGCCCGGGACAGGGGTATACAGATACGCAGTATTTT.

This clonotype was recorded at least ten times. The V call is TRBV7-9, the J call TRBJ2-3; 11 bases match TRBD2. Germline V CDR1 and CDR2: SEHNR, FQNEAQ (reference sequence). This CDR3 region has 15 residues. V lost 6 bases and J lost 0; bases outside the gene matches: 2. CDR3 region: CASRGLAASTDTQYF. Written as DNA, the CDR3 is TGTGCCAGCAGGGGACTAGCGGCTAGCACAGATACGCAGTATTTT. Complete variable domain (other parts from reference TRBV7-9 and TRBJ2-3): DTGVSQNPRHKITKRGQNVTFRCDPISEHNRLYWYRQTLGQGPEFLTYFQNEAQLEKSRLLSDRFSAERPKGSFSTLEIQRTEQGDSAMYLCASRGLAASTDTQYFGPGTRLTVL.

The chain combines TRBV5-5 with TRBJ2-7; 7 bases map to TRBD1. The ends lost 0 bases at V and 3 bases at J; junction bases unmatched: 9. The CDR3 contains 16 residues. Germline CDR1 and CDR2: SGHKS and YYEKEE (reference sequence). CDR3 sequence (DNA): TGTGCCAGCAGCTTGGACCCCGGGACAGCCTTCTACGAGCAGTACTTC. It encodes CASSLDPGTAFYEQYF.

The rearrangement uses TRBV5-1 and TRBJ2-5, with D tentatively TRBD2 (6 bases). From germline, CDR1 is SGHRS and CDR2 YFSETQ. The CDR3 totals 15 residues. The V and J ends lost 0 bases and 0 bases respectively, with 9 bases between them. The CDR3 DNA follows: TGCGCCAGCAGCTTGGACCGGGGGAACCAAGAGACCCAGTACTTC. This codes for CASSLDRGNQETQYF.

This clonotype has a count of ten or more. The chain couples TRBV12-3 or TRBV12-4 to TRBJ1-2; 8 positions agree with TRBD1. CDR3 size: 12 residues. J lost 6 bases, V lost 10 bases, and 7 bases had no gene match. The CDR3 DNA follows: TGTGCCACCCAGACAGGGGCCGATGGCTACACCTTC. Amino acids: CATQTGADGYTF.

Only a few counts were recorded for this clonotype. This clone may be a read error of a much larger clone one base away. The gene calls are TRBV5-1 and TRBJ2-7; 11 nucleotides agree with TRBD2. After removal of 6 bases from V and 0 bases from J, the junction contained 2 bases not matched to a gene. There are 14 residues in the CDR3. Germline CDR1 SGHRS, CDR2 YFSETQ. The CDR3 nucleotides are TGCGCCAGCACCACTAGCGGGAGCTCCTACGAGCAGTACTTC. Translating it yields CASTTSGSSYEQYF.

The chain recombines TRBV10-3 with TRBJ1-2, with a weak D call TRBD1 (6 bases). The germline gives CDR1 ENHRY, CDR2 SYGVKD. Deletions cut 3 bases from V and 5 bases from J, with 10 bases between. The CDR3 length is 13 residues. CDR3 protein: CAISDRGEYGYTF. CDR3 in DNA: TGTGCCATCAGTGACAGGGGCGAGTATGGCTACACCTTC.

This clonotype showed up just a few times. V gene TRBV27 combines with J gene TRBJ1-6; unclear D gene. Germline CDR1 MNHEY, CDR2 SMNVEV (reference sequence). The CDR3 sequence is 14 residues long. Trimming removed 4 bases from V and 6 bases from J, with 10 bases in between. CDR3 region: CASSSTRPNSPLHF. CDR3 sequence (DNA): TGTGCCAGCAGTTCCACACGGCCTAATTCACCCCTCCACTTT.

The V and J genes are TRBV14 and TRBJ2-1; unclear D gene. Germline CDR1 is SGHDN and CDR2 is FVKESK. With 0 bases removed from V and 12 bases from J, the gap between germline ends came to 12 bases. The CDR3 runs 13 residues. The CDR3 is CASSQDIHLWQFF. The CDR3 nucleotides read TGTGCCAGCAGCCAAGATATCCACCTTTGGCAGTTCTTC.

This clonotype came up a few times. The chain is built from TRBV5-1 and TRBJ2-7, with 8 bases that match TRBD2. The CDR3 contains 16 residues. The ends lost 4 bases at V and 0 bases at J; junction bases unmatched: 9. Germline values: CDR1 SGHRS, CDR2 YFSETQ. The CDR3 nucleotides read TGCGCCAGCAGCCGGAGAGCGGGGGCCTACTCCTACGAGCAGTACTTC. Translation gives CASSRRAGAYSYEQYF.

Ten or more counts support this clonotype. This chain connects TRBV29-1 to TRBJ2-6; the match to TRBD2 covers 10 bases. Germline V gene lookup returns CDR1 SQVTM and CDR2 ANQGSEA. The CDR3 has 16 residues. J gave up 2 bases and V 4 bases, and 5 bases lay outside the gene matches. Here the CDR3 DNA reads TGCAGCGTTGCCACTAGCGGGATGGCTGGGGCCAACGTCCTGACTTTC. Translated: CSVATSGMAGANVLTF.